Given below is one T cell receptor (beta chain) in context. This clonotype registers as medium-sized (0.01 to 0.1%) within its sample. Its antigen remains undetermined. No base quality values were provided; no much bigger clone lies one nucleotide off. This sample is drawn from a study of identical twins (dated by TCRdb to 2016 to 2018). With regard to the full study: To test whether fetal clonotypes persist, the study used deep sequencing on TCR alpha and beta repertoires from monozygotic twins, unrelated adults of various ages, and cord blood. To rule out contamination, the twin experiments were replicated at different times with different library preparation protocols. What the work shows at the level of the full study, not this receptor alone: Fewer insertions were carried by abundant cord blood beta clonotypes, a similar but weaker trend appeared in young adult naive repertoires, and no such trend appeared in memory repertoires. Compared with coincidental sharing between unrelated individuals, an excess of low generation-probability sequences was observed among out-of-frame TCR alpha sequences shared between twins. The excess sharing between twins in beta out-of-frame sequences was weaker because fewer shared sequences reduced the signal-to-noise ratio. Zero-insertion analyses could be partly confounded by invariant T cells such as MAIT and iNKT, although diverse VJ usage argued against such confounding for most clonotypes. Conclusions relied on cross-sectional statistical analysis, since the same donors could not be followed over many years. Out-of-frame TCR alpha sharing in monozygotic twins was systematically underestimated by recombination models, whereas sharing between unrelated individuals was in agreement with the recombination models.

Every donor in the study was a healthy Caucasian. The twin cohort comprised three pairs of female monozygotic twins, all aged roughly 18 to 29 years. Miltenyi CD45RO+ enrichment and human naive T-cell isolation kits were used to isolate memory (CD45RO+) and naive T cells from PBMC. Library construction relied on 5' RACE. Sequencer: Illumina HiSeq 2000. Template switching introduced a universal primer binding site; the final cDNA contained a unique molecular identifier, enabling accurate counting of TCR cDNA molecules. Specific primers in the conserved constant-segment region were used to synthesize first-strand cDNA for TCR alpha and beta chains. To control for contamination, every cDNA library carried two barcodes: a SMART-Mk sample barcode plus Illumina barcodes. Two successive PCR steps introduced TruSeq adapter sequences along with Illumina sample barcodes. The Illumina HiSeq platform was used with custom primers to sequence TCR alpha and beta cDNA libraries. The study's processing was this. Raw reads were processed with MiGEC to extract unique molecular identifiers, and MiXCR was used to determine CDR3 positions. Recombination models were inferred per individual with the repgenHMM and IGoR tools using an EM algorithm. The tcR package in R was used for shared clonotype analysis, with sharing normalized by the product of cloneset sizes. To study raw recombination without the effects of thymic and clonal selection, out-of-frame nonproductive sequences were analyzed. TCRdb reprocessed the public reads (quality trimming at Q25 with fastp, clone calling with MiXCR) and kept in-frame beta chains. Rows with one shared CDR3 protein collapse into an entry with the most common genes and DNA. Clone size and V and J calls follow TCRdb, not the original study. This sample is represented by nearly 250,000 distinct CDR3 sequences; roughly 7% of them were singletons. The ten largest clones add up to 3% to 4% of the sample.

These data were also filed under a second study, of yellow fever vaccine responses in identical twins. That second report states: The authors reported that the T cell response to vaccination in identical twins appeared partly convergent and partly personalized. Focusing on identical twins, the study followed the T cell clones that responded to the vaccine, and did so with precision.

The sequence came from a young woman in good health. Specimen: memory (CD45RO+) T cells sorted from blood. In the paper's terms, the cell subset or site label means: CD45RO+ enriched T cells.

The nucleotide sequence is TGTGCCAGCAGTTTACGGACCCGACTAGCGGGGCGCACCGGGGAGCTGTTTTTT. It codes for CASSLRTRLAGRTGELFF. The rearrangement combines TRBV28 with TRBJ2-2; TRBD2 agrees with 11 junctional bases. Compared with germline, V lacks 2 bases and J lacks 4 bases; bases without a gene match: 9. CDR1 and CDR2 are drawn from the germline V gene: MDHEN, SYDVKM. Reading from cysteine to phenylalanine, the CDR3 counts 18 amino acids. The entry retains the CDR3 DNA only, 54 bases that are in frame from base 1.